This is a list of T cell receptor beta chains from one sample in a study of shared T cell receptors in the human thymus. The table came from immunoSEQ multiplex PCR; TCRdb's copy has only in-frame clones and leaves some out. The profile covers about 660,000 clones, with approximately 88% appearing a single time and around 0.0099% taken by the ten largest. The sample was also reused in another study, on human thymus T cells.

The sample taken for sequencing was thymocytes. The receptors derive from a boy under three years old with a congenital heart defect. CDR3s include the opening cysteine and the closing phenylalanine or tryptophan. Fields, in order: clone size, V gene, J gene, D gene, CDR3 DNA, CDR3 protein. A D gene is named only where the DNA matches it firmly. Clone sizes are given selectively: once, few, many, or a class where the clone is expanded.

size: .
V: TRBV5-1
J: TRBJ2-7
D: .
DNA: TGCGCCAGCAGTTTGATGCAGGGCGGTTCCCACGAGCAGTACTTC
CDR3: CASSLMQGGSHEQYF

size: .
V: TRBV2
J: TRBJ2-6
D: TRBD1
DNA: TGTGCCAGCAGTGAATCGGGTGGACAGGGGCCCTGGGCTGGGGCCAACGTCCTGACTTTC
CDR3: CASSESGGQGPWAGANVLTF

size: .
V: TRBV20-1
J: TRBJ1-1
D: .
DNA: TGCAGTGCCGCCCGGGGGGAGGCTTTCTTT
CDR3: CSAARGEAFF

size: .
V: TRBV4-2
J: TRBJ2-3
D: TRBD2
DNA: TGTGCCAGCAGCCAAGATTCGGAGACTAGCGGGAGGGGGGGTACGCAGTATTTT
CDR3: CASSQDSETSGRGGTQYF

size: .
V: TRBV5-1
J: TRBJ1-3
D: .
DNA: TGCGCCAGCAGCTTCTCCCACAGCAGCGGGAACACCATATATTTT
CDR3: CASSFSHSSGNTIYF

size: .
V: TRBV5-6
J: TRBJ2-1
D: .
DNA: TGTGCCAGCAGCTCACTGGAGCGAATGTTCTTC
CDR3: CASSSLERMFF

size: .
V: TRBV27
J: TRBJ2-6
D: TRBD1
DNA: TGTGCCAGCAGTTCAACAGGGGCTGGGGCCAACGTCCTGACTTTC
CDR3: CASSSTGAGANVLTF

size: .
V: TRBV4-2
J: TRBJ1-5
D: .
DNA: TGTGCCAGCAGCCAGGGAGATTCGGGCAATCAGCCCCAGCATTTT
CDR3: CASSQGDSGNQPQHF

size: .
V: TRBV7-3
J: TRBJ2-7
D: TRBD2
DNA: TGTGCCAGCAGCCTGACTAGCGGGACCGAGCAGTACTTC
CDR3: CASSLTSGTEQYF

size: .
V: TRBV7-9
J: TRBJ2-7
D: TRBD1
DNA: TGTGCCAGCAGCTTAGGTCCGGGACAGGGAAGTGGCGACGAGCAGTACTTC
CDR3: CASSLGPGQGSGDEQYF

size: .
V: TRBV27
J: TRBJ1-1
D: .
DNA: TGTGCCAGCAGTTTCGAGCAGGGCTACACTGAAGCTTTCTTT
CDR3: CASSFEQGYTEAFF

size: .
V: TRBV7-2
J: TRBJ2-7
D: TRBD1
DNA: TGTGCCAGCAGCTTAGGTGGTCAGGGGGCAATAGACGAGCAGTACTTC
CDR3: CASSLGGQGAIDEQYF

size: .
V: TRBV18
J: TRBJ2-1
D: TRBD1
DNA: TGTGCCAGCCAGAGACAGGGGAAGGTCCACAATGAGCAGTTCTTC
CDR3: CASQRQGKVHNEQFF

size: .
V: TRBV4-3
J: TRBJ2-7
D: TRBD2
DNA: TGCGCCAGCAGCCAAGGGGGGGGAGGAGCACCCTACGAGCAGTACTTC
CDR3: CASSQGGGGAPYEQYF

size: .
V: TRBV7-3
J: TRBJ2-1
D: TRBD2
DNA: TGTGCCAGCAGCTTAACGGGGACTAGCGGACGGGGGAATGAGCAGTTCTTC
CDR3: CASSLTGTSGRGNEQFF

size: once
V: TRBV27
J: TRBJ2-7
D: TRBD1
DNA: TGTGCCAGCAGTTTTTCGGGACAGGCCTACGAGCAGTACTTC
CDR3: CASSFSGQAYEQYF

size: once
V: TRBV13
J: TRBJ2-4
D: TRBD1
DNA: TGTGCCAGCAGGGGGACAGCGAACATTCAGTACTTC
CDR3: CASRGTANIQYF

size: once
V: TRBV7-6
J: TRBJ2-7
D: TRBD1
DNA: TGTGCCAGCAGCTTAGCTACGACAGGGGGTCCGTACGAGCAGTACTTC
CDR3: CASSLATTGGPYEQYF

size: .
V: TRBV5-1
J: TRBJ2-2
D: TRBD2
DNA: TGCGCCAGCAGCGGCCGACTAGCGGGAAACACCGGGGAGCTGTTTTTT
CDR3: CASSGRLAGNTGELFF

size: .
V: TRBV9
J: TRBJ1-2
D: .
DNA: TGTGCCAGCAGCGCGGGTGGGGGCTACACCTTC
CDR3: CASSAGGGYTF

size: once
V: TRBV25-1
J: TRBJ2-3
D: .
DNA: TGTGCCAGCAGTGATCTAGGGGGCACAGATACGCAGTATTTT
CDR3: CASSDLGGTDTQYF

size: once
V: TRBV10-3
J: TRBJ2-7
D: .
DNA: TGTGCCATCAGTGATGACTACCTCCGCTACGAGCAGTACTTC
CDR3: CAISDDYLRYEQYF

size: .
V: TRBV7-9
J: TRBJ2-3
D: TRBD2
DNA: TGTGCCAGCAGCTTCTGGACTAGCGCCGTCACAGATACGCAGTATTTT
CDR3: CASSFWTSAVTDTQYF